This TCR beta chain derives from a study of vaccination effects on CD4 cells after COVID-19. Whole-study findings and limits: The study enrolled few convalescent patients and sampled no early post-infection timepoints.

Sequencing in the ViraFEST assay came after antigen-specific CD4+ T cells had been expanded with viral peptide pools, which were used to stimulate PBMC. CD4+ T cell isolation took place after 10 days of culture. Previously uninfected by SARS-CoV-2, the vaccine recipients also showed negative nucleocapsid antibodies. The researchers cultured fewer than 2.5 million PBMC per well with 9.5 to 10 IU/ml IL-2 and approximately 9.3 ug/ml peptides. Cultures had half their medium replaced with IL-2 medium on days 3 and 7. The assay was immunoSEQ multiplex PCR, and TCRdb's table has in-frame clones only and misses some. The repertoire holds roughly 15,000 clones, around 76% seen once, with roughly 24% in the top ten. This clone was recorded once. Its antigen remains unidentified. The CDR3 length is 19 residues. Germline assignment: CDR1 SGHVS and CDR2 FQNEAQ. Deletions cut 5 bases from V and 1 base from J, with 21 bases between.

The clonotype was recovered from a human donor who received a COVID-19 vaccine. This specimen was CD4+ T cells from PBMCs cultured with HCoV-229E spike peptides, taken before COVID-19 vaccination. The chain couples TRBV7-8 to TRBJ2-6, with D possibly being TRBD1 (6 bases). CDR3 in amino acids: CASSQRPTGPGSGANVLTF. CDR3 DNA: TGTGCCAGCAGCCAACGACCCACAGGGCCGGGTTCTGGGGCCAACGTCCTGACTTTC.